These 9 T cell receptor beta chains originate from one sample sequenced in a study of T cells after yellow fever vaccination. One entry per CDR3 protein results from TCRdb running MiXCR on the 5' RACE reads. The table shows around 73,000 distinct CDR3 sequences, with around 7.7% occurring only once. Specimen: CD8+ T cells sorted from PBMCs, collected on the day of the yellow fever booster vaccination. All receptors derive from a man younger than 45 who received the YFV17D yellow fever vaccine.

This chain joins TRBV29-1 and TRBJ2-7, with 13 bases matching TRBD2. In germline, CDR1 is SQVTM, CDR2 ANQGSEA. V dropped 6 bases and J dropped 3; count of bases not matched to a gene: 11. The CDR3 is 16 amino acids. CDR3: CSVGGLAGAIYYEQYF. The CDR3 DNA follows: TGCAGCGTCGGCGGACTAGCGGGAGCTATCTACTACGAGCAGTACTTC.

There are many counts of this clonotype. The V and J genes are TRBV7-6 and TRBJ1-1; the D gene is possibly TRBD1 (5 bases). V was clipped by 1 base and J by 11 bases, with 17 bases between them. The CDR3 has 14 amino acids. CDR1 SGHVS and CDR2 FNYEAQ come from the germline V gene. The CDR3 DNA follows: TGTGCCAGCAGCTTAGTCAGGGTCGGGAGTCCGGCTTTCTTT. This gives the protein CASSLVRVGSPAFF.

This clonotype showed up many times. The chain is built from TRBV3-1 and TRBJ2-1; D remains unclear. The CDR3 has 12 residues. Trimming cost V 8 bases and J 10 bases, with 15 bases left between them. Germline-derived CDR1 and CDR2 are LGHDT and YNNKEL (reference sequence). Written as DNA, the CDR3 is TGTGCCAGCGTCTCCCTGAATTCGGAGCAGTTCTTC. Its translation: CASVSLNSEQFF.

There are a few counts of this clonotype. Here the CDR3 reads CSALVQGMAFF. CDR3 bases: TGCAGCGCCCTAGTACAGGGGATGGCTTTCTTT. The genes are TRBV29-1 and TRBJ1-1; 7 bases agree with TRBD1. Germline CDR1 and CDR2: SQVTM and ANQGSEA. V lost 7 bases and J lost 11; bases outside the gene matches: 10. The CDR3 totals 11 residues.

The chain recombines TRBV7-2 with TRBJ2-2; D is uncertain. Germline loops: CDR1 SGHTA, CDR2 FQGNSA. This CDR3 spans 15 amino acids. V lost 6 bases, J lost 1 base, and 12 bases lay in between. As DNA, the CDR3 is TGTGCCAGCAGTATCGGAGTGGGGAACACCGGGGAGCTGTTTTTT. It codes for CASSIGVGNTGELFF.

The chain employs TRBV6-5 and TRBJ1-4, with 8 bases that match TRBD1. Germline CDR1 MNHEY, CDR2 SVGAGI. The CDR3 is made up of 15 amino acids. The junction had 4 bases not matched to a gene; V was cut back by 2 bases and J by 5 bases. For the CDR3, the DNA is TGTGCCAGCAGTTACACCCAGGGGGCAAATGAAAAACTGTTTTTT. It encodes CASSYTQGANEKLFF.

This clonotype has just a few counts. The rearrangement uses TRBV9 and TRBJ2-6; no reliable D call. Trimming took off 0 bases at V and 0 bases at J, with 4 bases between the two ends. Germline assignment: CDR1 SGDLS and CDR2 YYNGEE. This CDR3 contains 15 residues. The CDR3 sequence is CASSVADSGANVLTF. The CDR3 DNA is TGTGCCAGCAGCGTAGCAGACTCTGGGGCCAACGTCCTGACTTTC.

Of note for this clonotype: A much more abundant neighbour one base away suggests this may be a read error. The chain recombines TRBV10-2 with TRBJ2-1; TRBD2 matches 8 bases. CDR3 length: 16 residues. Germline V gives CDR1 WSHSY, CDR2 SAAADI. The CDR3 sequence: CVSSVHREGQISEQFF. In DNA, the CDR3 is TGCGTCAGCAGCGTACACCGGGAGGGCCAAATTAGTGAGCAGTTCTTC.

This clonotype was detected a few times. The chain couples TRBV5-1 to TRBJ2-3; 11 bases fit TRBD2. In germline, CDR1 is SGHRS, CDR2 YFSETQ. The CDR3 is made up of 18 amino acids. The ends lost 1 base at V and 0 bases at J; junction bases unmatched: 7. The CDR3 DNA sequence: TGCGCCAGCAGCTTGTCACTAGCGGGAGAATCTAGCACAGATACGCAGTATTTT. This gives the protein CASSLSLAGESSTDTQYF. The full variable domain, its missing parts supplied by reference TRBV5-1 and TRBJ2-3, is KAGVTQTPRYLIKTRGQQVTLSCSPISGHRSVSWYQQTPGQGLQFLFEYFSETQRNKGNFPGRFSGRQFSNSRSEMNVSTLELGDSALYLCASSLSLAGESSTDTQYFGPGTRLTVL.